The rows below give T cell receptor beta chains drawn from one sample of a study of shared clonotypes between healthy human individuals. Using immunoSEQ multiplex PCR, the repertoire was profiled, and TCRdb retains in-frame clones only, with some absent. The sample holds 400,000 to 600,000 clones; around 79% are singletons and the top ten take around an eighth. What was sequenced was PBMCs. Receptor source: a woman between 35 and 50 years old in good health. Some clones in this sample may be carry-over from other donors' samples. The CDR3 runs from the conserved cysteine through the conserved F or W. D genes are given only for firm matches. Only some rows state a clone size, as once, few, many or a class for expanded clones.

cdr3_aa: CASSTTRTGGEDEQFF; cdr3_nt: TGTGCCAGTAGCACGACCAGGACAGGGGGGGAAGATGAGCAGTTCTTC; d_call: TRBD1; clone_size: once; v_call: TRBV19; j_call: TRBJ2-1
cdr3_aa: CASSWDSGREYEQYF; cdr3_nt: TGCGCCAGCAGCTGGGATAGCGGGAGAGAATACGAGCAGTACTTC; d_call: TRBD2; clone_size: once; v_call: TRBV5-1; j_call: TRBJ2-7
cdr3_aa: CSVEPQFTDTQYF; cdr3_nt: TGCAGCGTTGAACCCCAGTTCACAGATACGCAGTATTTT; d_call: -; clone_size: -; v_call: TRBV29-1; j_call: TRBJ2-3
cdr3_aa: CASSPPDRRNEQFF; cdr3_nt: TGTGCCAGCAGCCCCCCCGACAGACGTAATGAGCAGTTCTTC; d_call: -; clone_size: -; v_call: TRBV11-3; j_call: TRBJ2-1
cdr3_aa: CASSYPGTASTF; cdr3_nt: TGTGCCAGCAGTTACCCCGGGACTGCCAGCACCTTC; d_call: -; clone_size: -; v_call: TRBV7-9; j_call: TRBJ1-2
cdr3_aa: CASSFGETSYNEQFF; cdr3_nt: TGCGCCAGCAGCTTTGGGGAGACCTCCTACAATGAGCAGTTCTTC; d_call: -; clone_size: -; v_call: TRBV5-1; j_call: TRBJ2-1
cdr3_aa: CASSPKSWRAAYEQYF; cdr3_nt: TGCGCCAGCAGCCCCAAGTCATGGAGGGCAGCGTACGAGCAGTACTTC; d_call: -; clone_size: few; v_call: TRBV4-1; j_call: TRBJ2-7
cdr3_aa: CASSPRGGDTQYF; cdr3_nt: TGCGCCAGCAGCCCCCGCGGTGGAGATACGCAGTATTTT; d_call: -; clone_size: -; v_call: TRBV4-3; j_call: TRBJ2-3
cdr3_aa: CASSIGRGSQTYNEQFF; cdr3_nt: TGTGCCAGTAGTATAGGGAGAGGATCCCAGACATACAATGAGCAGTTCTTC; d_call: -; clone_size: -; v_call: TRBV19; j_call: TRBJ2-1
cdr3_aa: CASSLGGVADTQYF; cdr3_nt: TGTGCCAGCAGCTTAGGTGGGGTGGCAGATACGCAGTATTTT; d_call: -; clone_size: -; v_call: TRBV7-9; j_call: TRBJ2-3
cdr3_aa: CASSPTSGTDTQYF; cdr3_nt: TGTGCCAGCTCACCGACTAGCGGCACAGATACGCAGTATTTT; d_call: TRBD2; clone_size: -; v_call: TRBV18; j_call: TRBJ2-3
cdr3_aa: CTSSGLQYQETQYF; cdr3_nt: TGCACCAGCTCGGGACTTCAGTACCAAGAGACCCAGTACTTC; d_call: -; clone_size: -; v_call: TRBV1; j_call: TRBJ2-5
cdr3_aa: CASRPAGVYEQYF; cdr3_nt: TGTGCCAGCAGACCAGCGGGAGTCTACGAGCAGTACTTC; d_call: TRBD2; clone_size: -; v_call: TRBV6-5; j_call: TRBJ2-7
cdr3_aa: CASRTGGSTYNEQFF; cdr3_nt: TGTGCCAGCAGAACCGGGGGTAGCACCTACAATGAGCAGTTCTTC; d_call: -; clone_size: once; v_call: TRBV7-2; j_call: TRBJ2-1
cdr3_aa: CATSSGDRGSYNEQFF; cdr3_nt: TGTGCCACCAGCAGTGGGGACAGGGGGTCCTACAATGAGCAGTTCTTC; d_call: TRBD1; clone_size: -; v_call: TRBV15; j_call: TRBJ2-1
cdr3_aa: CASSIPREAGGTEQFF; cdr3_nt: TGTGCCAGTAGTATACCCAGGGAGGCGGGAGGGACTGAGCAGTTCTTC; d_call: TRBD2; clone_size: -; v_call: TRBV19; j_call: TRBJ2-1
cdr3_aa: CASRSGQSTDTQYF; cdr3_nt: TGCGCCAGCAGGTCGGGACAGAGCACAGATACGCAGTATTTT; d_call: TRBD1; clone_size: -; v_call: TRBV5-1; j_call: TRBJ2-3
cdr3_aa: CASSSWDFYNEQFF; cdr3_nt: TGTGCCAGCAGCTCCTGGGACTTCTACAATGAGCAGTTCTTC; d_call: -; clone_size: -; v_call: TRBV5-6; j_call: TRBJ2-1
cdr3_aa: CASSPPGTRILFF; cdr3_nt: TGTGCCAGCAGCCCCCCCGGGACTAGGATTCTGTTTTTT; d_call: TRBD2; clone_size: -; v_call: TRBV25-1; j_call: TRBJ2-2
cdr3_aa: CASSPSGSYEQYF; cdr3_nt: TGTGCCAGCAGCCCTAGCGGATCCTACGAGCAGTACTTC; d_call: TRBD2; clone_size: -; v_call: TRBV6-6; j_call: TRBJ2-7
cdr3_aa: CASNQGGGSQPQHF; cdr3_nt: TGTGCCAGCAACCAAGGGGGAGGTAGTCAGCCCCAGCATTTT; d_call: -; clone_size: -; v_call: TRBV28; j_call: TRBJ1-5
cdr3_aa: CSARTLQQQFF; cdr3_nt: TGCAGTGCCCGAACCCTCCAGCAGCAGTTCTTC; d_call: -; clone_size: -; v_call: TRBV20-1; j_call: TRBJ2-1
cdr3_aa: CASSTRAGAYEQFF; cdr3_nt: TGTGCCAGCTCAACCAGAGCGGGCGCGTATGAGCAGTTCTTC; d_call: -; clone_size: -; v_call: TRBV18; j_call: TRBJ2-1
cdr3_aa: CASRRGGTTNEKLFF; cdr3_nt: TGTGCCAGCAGACGTGGCGGAACAACTAATGAAAAACTGTTTTTT; d_call: -; clone_size: -; v_call: TRBV14; j_call: TRBJ1-4
cdr3_aa: CASSVGSGSYEQYF; cdr3_nt: TGTGCCAGCAGCGTAGGTTCCGGGTCCTACGAGCAGTACTTC; d_call: -; clone_size: -; v_call: TRBV9; j_call: TRBJ2-7
cdr3_aa: CASSSGTGLHRETQYF; cdr3_nt: TGTGCCAGCAGCTCGGGGACAGGCCTTCATAGAGAGACCCAGTACTTC; d_call: TRBD1; clone_size: few; v_call: TRBV11-2; j_call: TRBJ2-5